This is a list of T cell receptor beta chains from one sample in a study of cytomegalovirus exposure and HLA in healthy donors. Sequencing used immunoSEQ multiplex PCR; TCRdb keeps in-frame clones, though not all of them. This sample carries some 200,000 clones, about 93% of them seen once, and the ten largest clones take approximately 1.1%. Sequenced input: PBMCs. These receptor sequences come from a woman between 18 and 30 years old in good health and CMV-seronegative. CDR3s leave out the opening cysteine and the closing phenylalanine or tryptophan. The D gene is left open where the match is weak.

>TRBJ2-7|-|TRBV7-6|10
ASSPGSHEQY
>TRBJ2-5|-|TRBV6-1|11
ASSARIGETQY
>TRBJ2-1|-|TRBV6-1|14
ASSEVVGRRYNEQF
>TRBJ2-7|-|TRBV2|15
ASSLPGSGRSSYEQY
>TRBJ2-7|-|TRBV30|9
AWTRSYEQY
>TRBJ2-1|-|TRBV6-5|11
ASRQGGHNEQF
>TRBJ1-2|-|TRBV6-5|13
ASSRWTEANYGYT
>TRBJ1-1|-|TRBV7-9|9
ASSLVQEAF
>TRBJ2-7|-|TRBV11-2|14
ASGPLQGGGLYEQY
>TRBJ1-1|-|TRBV6-1|12
ASSERTANTEAF
>TRBJ1-6|-|TRBV7-3|13
ASSLQVAYNSPLH
>TRBJ2-7|-|TRBV5-4|12
ASSLAGEFYEQY
>TRBJ1-2|-|TRBV5-1|9
ASSLGGIPT
>TRBJ2-7|-|TRBV11-2|12
ASSLSGIPHEQY
>TRBJ2-7|TRBD2|TRBV6-1|13
ASSAGLAESGEQY
>TRBJ2-1|TRBD2|TRBV19|12
ASSMRGIDNEQF
>TRBJ1-2|-|TRBV5-1|12
ASSFAGDHYGYT
>TRBJ1-4|TRBD1|TRBV5-1|13
ASSLGTGLGEKLF
>TRBJ2-1|-|TRBV6-5|11
ASSPKGGNEQF
>TRBJ2-7|-|TRBV6-1|11
ASRAGLTYEQY